This is a list of T cell receptor beta chains from one sample in a study of early T cells in non-severe SARS-CoV-2 infection. A single record per CDR3 protein comes from TCRdb applying MiXCR to the 5' RACE reads. Found here are approximately 42,000 distinct CDR3 sequences, 7% to 7.5% of them singletons; the top ten hold roughly 4.7%. The sequenced sample consisted of whole blood. The receptors were sampled from an adult who was a healthcare worker with PCR-confirmed SARS-CoV-2 infection or an uninfected control (not recorded which). Each CDR3 is given with its conserved first and last residue. D genes are given only for firm matches. Clone size is given for some rows only: seen once, a few or many times, or a class if the clone is expanded.

clone_size j_call d_call v_call cdr3_length cdr3_aa cdr3_nt
few TRBJ2-1 . TRBV6-1 14 CASSSRATYNEQFF TGTGCCAGCAGTTCTAGAGCAACCTACAATGAGCAGTTCTTC
many TRBJ2-5 . TRBV20-1 13 CSAGRAGSETQYF TGCAGTGCTGGACGGGCGGGGTCGGAGACCCAGTACTTC
medium-sized TRBJ2-1 TRBD1 TRBV5-6 16 CASSSDRGATYNEQFF TGTGCCAGCAGCTCGGACAGGGGCGCCACCTACAATGAGCAGTTCTTC
few TRBJ2-1 . TRBV5-4 15 CASSSNREVDNEQFF TGTGCCAGCAGCTCCAACAGGGAGGTGGACAATGAGCAGTTCTTC
few TRBJ1-1 . TRBV7-6 13 CASSHRGTTEAFF TGTGCCAGCAGCCATCGGGGGACCACTGAAGCTTTCTTT
few TRBJ2-5 TRBD1 TRBV11-2 14 CASSPRQGMETQYF TGTGCCAGCAGCCCCCGACAGGGAATGGAGACCCAGTACTTC
. TRBJ2-1 TRBD1 TRBV11-3 13 CASSSTGGSEQFF TGTGCCAGCAGCTCCACAGGGGGCAGTGAGCAGTTCTTC
few TRBJ2-7 . TRBV29-1 14 CSAWQPTEPGEQYF TGCAGCGCCTGGCAACCGACAGAGCCGGGGGAGCAGTACTTC
. TRBJ1-2 . TRBV6-6 14 CASSATERNYGYTF TGTGCCAGCAGTGCGACAGAACGAAACTATGGCTACACCTTC
. TRBJ2-7 TRBD2 TRBV20-1 15 CSARGLARGGYEQYF TGCAGTGCTAGGGGACTAGCGAGAGGGGGGTACGAGCAGTACTTC
many TRBJ2-6 . TRBV30 13 CAWRLSGANVLTF TGTGCCTGGAGACTCTCTGGGGCCAACGTCCTGACTTTC
many TRBJ2-3 TRBD2 TRBV20-1 14 CSATERGVGDTQYF TGCAGTGCCACCGAGCGGGGGGTAGGAGATACGCAGTATTTT
many TRBJ2-1 . TRBV5-1 15 CASSLGQGYYNEQFF TGCGCCAGCAGCTTGGGGCAGGGGTATTACAATGAGCAGTTCTTC
many TRBJ2-1 . TRBV5-1 17 CASSAQPPGSSYNEQFF TGCGCCAGCAGCGCACAACCCCCCGGCAGCTCCTACAATGAGCAGTTCTTC
. TRBJ1-2 TRBD1 TRBV3-1 15 CASSQWDRTNYGYTF TGTGCCAGCAGCCAGTGGGACAGGACCAACTATGGCTACACCTTC
few TRBJ2-5 TRBD2 TRBV20-1 14 CSVGLAGGQETQYF TGCAGTGTCGGACTAGCGGGGGGCCAAGAGACCCAGTACTTC
many TRBJ2-5 TRBD2 TRBV7-9 14 CASSPSGGAETQYF TGTGCCAGCAGTCCCAGCGGGGGGGCCGAGACCCAGTACTTC
many TRBJ1-2 TRBD1 TRBV20-1 13 CSAAGQGDYGYTF TGCAGTGCCGCCGGACAGGGGGACTATGGCTACACCTTC
. TRBJ1-1 TRBD1 TRBV12-3/TRBV12-4 14 CASSAGQGDTEAFF TGTGCCAGCAGCGCGGGACAGGGAGACACTGAAGCTTTCTTT